Detailed here is one TCR beta chain. The sample belongs to a study of shared clonotypes between healthy human individuals. Profiled with immunoSEQ multiplex PCR; TCRdb holds only in-frame clones, not every one. The data show fewer than 850,000 clones, 90% to 97% seen once. CD45RO-negative CD8 cells positively selected for CCR7 made up the naive population, which excluded terminally differentiated effector memory CD45RA+ cells. The V gene's germline CDR1 is MNHEY and CDR2 SVGAGI. This CDR3 region has 12 residues. Deletions cut 2 bases from V and 7 bases from J, with 5 bases between. The sample consisted of naive CD8+ T cells sorted from blood. The TCR originated in a man aged 30 to 45 in good health. The chain links TRBV6-5 to TRBJ2-2; no definite D call. The CDR3 bases are TGTGCCAGCAGTTACGGGAACGGGGAGCTGTTTTTT. Encoded protein: CASSYGNGELFF.